One sample yielded the 21 T cell receptor beta chains listed below, sequenced in a study of Ad26.COV2.S vaccination and SARS-CoV-2 variants. Libraries were prepared by immunoSEQ multiplex PCR; TCRdb keeps only in-frame clonotypes and omits some of them. Here the sample spans 440,000 or so clones, around 91% being singletons. The treatment was: about 20 received Ad26.COV2.S at low or high dose, single or two shots; 5 received placebo; per-sample allocation not given. Sampling happened 63 days after the first vaccine or placebo injection. The sample in question was peripheral blood, obtained in a trial of Ad26.COV2.S vaccine versus placebo. These receptors all stem from a person aged 18-65 years who received the Ad26.COV2.S COVID-19 vaccine or a placebo.

This clone is a singleton in its sample. In DNA form, the CDR3 reads TGTGCCAGCAGTTTATCGGAGACCCAGTACTTC. Translation: CASSLSETQYF. The chain couples TRBV12-3 or TRBV12-4 to TRBJ2-5, with no clear D. The V end lost 2 bases, the J end lost 5 bases, and 3 bases lay between the germline ends. The CDR3 is 11 amino acids.

The chain couples TRBV27 to TRBJ1-6; possible D gene TRBD1, 5 bases. The CDR3 has 16 amino acids. V was cut by 5 bases and J by 6 bases, with 17 bases left in between. Germline assignment: CDR1 MNHEY and CDR2 SMNVEV (reference sequence). CDR3 region: CASSAPVGVGNSPLHF. The CDR3 nucleotides read TGTGCCAGCAGTGCCCCTGTAGGGGTGGGTAATTCACCCCTCCACTTT.

The rearrangement uses TRBV30 and TRBJ1-6; 9 nucleotides align to TRBD1. V lost 4 bases, J lost 9 bases, and 7 bases stayed unmatched. This CDR3 has 14 amino acids. Looked up from germline, CDR1 is GTSNPN and CDR2 is SVGIG (reference sequence). Here the CDR3 reads CAWKTGGFSSPLHF. CDR3 coding DNA: TGTGCCTGGAAGACAGGGGGATTCAGTTCACCCCTCCACTTT.

The J gene is TRBJ2-7, the V gene TRBV5-5, with D perhaps TRBD1 (5 bases). Looked up from germline, CDR1 is SGHKS and CDR2 is YYEKEE (reference sequence). The germline V and J ends were trimmed by 2 bases and 4 bases, with 13 bases remaining between them. CDR3 length: 14 amino acids. CDR3 DNA sequence: TGTGCCAGCAGCTTCCGTCAGGGTATATACGAGCAGTACTTC. Translation: CASSFRQGIYEQYF.

The chain combines TRBV7-3 with TRBJ2-5; D remains unclear. The CDR3 is made up of 13 amino acids. Trimming removed 5 bases at V and 7 bases at J, with 14 bases between. Looked up from germline, CDR1 is SGHTA and CDR2 is FQGTGA. The CDR3 DNA sequence: TGTGCCAGCAGCCAGACTGACTTGGGGACCCAGTACTTC. This codes for CASSQTDLGTQYF.

The chain has TRBV25-1 and TRBJ2-5; a possible D gene is TRBD1 (5 bases). The CDR3 totals 15 residues. Trimming left V 3 bases short and J 2 bases short, with 13 bases between. Germline CDR1 is MGHDK and CDR2 is SYGVNS. The CDR3 sequence is CASSDPRTLQETQYF. The CDR3 DNA reads TGTGCCAGCAGTGACCCCAGGACATTGCAAGAGACCCAGTACTTC.

The chain joins TRBV9 to TRBJ2-1, with no clear D. CDR3 length: 11 amino acids. The V gene lost 0 bases and the J gene lost 9 bases, with 4 bases spanning the gap. Germline V gene data show CDR1 as SGDLS and CDR2 as YYNGEE. CDR3 residues: CASSVDREQFF. In DNA form, the CDR3 reads TGTGCCAGCAGCGTAGATCGTGAGCAGTTCTTC.

The V call is TRBV14, the J call TRBJ2-7, with unresolved D. The CDR3 contains 11 residues. V lost 0 bases to trimming and J lost 7 bases, with 4 bases between them. Germline V gene data show CDR1 as SGHDN and CDR2 as FVKESK. CDR3 sequence reads: CASSQEGEQYF. The CDR3 DNA reads as TGTGCCAGCAGCCAAGAGGGGGAGCAGTACTTC.

V gene TRBV27 combines with J gene TRBJ2-1; 9 nucleotides line up with TRBD2. V lost 4 bases, J lost 5 bases, and 12 bases stayed unmatched. The CDR3 sequence is 17 residues long. Germline V gene lookup returns CDR1 MNHEY and CDR2 SMNVEV (reference sequence). Written as DNA, the CDR3 is TGTGCCAGCAGTTCAAAGAGGGGACTAGCAATCCACAATGAGCAGTTCTTC. The encoded protein is CASSSKRGLAIHNEQFF.

This clone was detected only once. The chain has TRBV7-9 and TRBJ2-7; 9 nucleotides match TRBD1. Germline V gene data show CDR1 as SEHNR and CDR2 as FQNEAQ (reference sequence). Trimming at V came to 1 base and at J to 3 bases, leaving 4 bases not matched to a gene. The CDR3 consists of 15 residues. This CDR3 is CASSLEGTGFYEQYF. The CDR3 coding sequence is TGTGCCAGCAGCTTAGAGGGGACAGGGTTCTACGAGCAGTACTTC.

The chain has TRBV18 and TRBJ2-1; a weak D match, TRBD1 (6 bases). Germline V gene data show CDR1 as KGHSH and CDR2 as LQKENI. V lost 9 bases, J lost 5 bases, and 20 bases lay in between. There are 15 residues in the CDR3. The CDR3 spells CASHRLRDTDNEQFF. The CDR3 DNA reads as TGTGCCAGTCACAGACTCCGGGACACCGACAATGAGCAGTTCTTC.

The chain uses TRBV7-2 and TRBJ1-1; 7 bases match TRBD1. Trimming cost V 3 bases and J 5 bases; bases outside gene matches: 9. The CDR3 has 15 residues. Germline assignment: CDR1 SGHTA and CDR2 FQGNSA. The CDR3 spells CASSLDRWVGTEAFF. The CDR3 bases are TGTGCCAGCAGCTTGGACAGGTGGGTGGGAACTGAAGCTTTCTTT.

The chain has TRBV5-1 and TRBJ1-4; perhaps TRBD1 as D (6 bases). CDR1 is SGHRS and CDR2 is YFSETQ in the germline V gene. CDR3 size: 15 residues. V was trimmed by 4 bases and J by 8 bases, leaving 18 bases between them. CDR3 DNA sequence: TGCGCCAGCAGCGCCCCGGGACCAGGGGCGGAAAAACTGTTTTTT. Encoded protein: CASSAPGPGAEKLFF.

A note on this clone: It is unclear where the CDR3 begins or ends on the DNA, so no DNA is shown, and the CDR3 is as TCRdb lists it. The V gene is TRBV10-1, the J gene TRBJ2-3. Both ends counted, the CDR3 spans 23 residues. Germline CDR1 reads WNHNN; CDR2 reads SYGVQD (reference sequence). The CDR3: CASMANTQYFGPGNRWDTDTQYF.

V and J are TRBV11-2 and TRBJ2-1; D might be TRBD1 (5 bases). Trimming stripped 5 bases from V and 6 bases from J, with 11 bases between. The CDR3 loop spans 13 amino acids. Germline loops: CDR1 SGHAT, CDR2 FQNNGV. DNA of the CDR3: TGTGCCAGCAGCCAGGGTATTGTCAATGAGCAGTTCTTC. This encodes CASSQGIVNEQFF.

The chain links TRBV28 to TRBJ1-2, with 8 positions matching TRBD1. V lost 3 bases and J lost 3; bases outside the gene matches: 6. The CDR3 consists of 15 residues. Germline CDR1 is MDHEN and CDR2 is SYDVKM. Here the CDR3 reads CASSFGQGLYYGYTF. CDR3 nucleotide sequence: TGTGCCAGCAGTTTCGGACAGGGCCTTTACTATGGCTACACCTTC.

The V call is TRBV10-3, the J call TRBJ2-7; TRBD2 might be the D (6 bases). The CDR3 sequence is 15 residues long. V lost 6 bases and J 0 bases, leaving 15 bases between the germline ends. Germline-derived CDR1 and CDR2 are ENHRY and SYGVKD. The CDR3 region has the DNA TGTGCCATCAGGGAGGGGCCAGCGAGCTCCTACGAGCAGTACTTC. This encodes CAIREGPASSYEQYF.

The chain employs TRBV6-5 and TRBJ2-7, with D possibly matching TRBD1 (5 bases). V dropped 8 bases and J dropped 3 bases, with 20 bases sitting between them. Looked up from germline, CDR1 is MNHEY and CDR2 is SVGAGI. This CDR3 comprises 15 residues. The CDR3 is CASRLGALRNYEQYF. CDR3 coding DNA: TGTGCCAGCCGCCTAGGGGCCCTCCGGAACTACGAGCAGTACTTC.

The rearrangement links TRBV9 to TRBJ2-1; a possible D gene is TRBD2 (6 bases). Trimming removed 0 bases from V and 4 bases from J, with 11 bases in between. Germline loops: CDR1 SGDLS, CDR2 YYNGEE. The CDR3 is 15 amino acids. CDR3: CASSVEVAEYNEQFF. In DNA form, the CDR3 reads TGTGCCAGCAGCGTAGAGGTAGCGGAATACAATGAGCAGTTCTTC.

The CDR3 reads CASSWDRDTDTQYF. The CDR3 DNA follows: TGTGCCAGTAGTTGGGACAGGGACACAGATACGCAGTATTTT. The chain employs TRBV19 and TRBJ2-3, with TRBD1 identical over 9 bases. This CDR3 region has 14 residues. Germline loops: CDR1 LNHDA, CDR2 SQIVND (reference sequence). J was trimmed by 2 bases and V by 5 bases; bases with no gene match: 2.

This chain joins TRBV7-9 and TRBJ2-7, with D perhaps TRBD2 (7 bases). V shed 1 base and J shed 5 bases, with 12 bases lying between them. From germline, CDR1 is SEHNR and CDR2 FQNEAQ (reference sequence). This CDR3 has 14 residues. DNA for the CDR3: TGTGCCAGCAGCTTAGACAGGGAGGGCGACGAGCAGTACTTC. It translates to CASSLDREGDEQYF.